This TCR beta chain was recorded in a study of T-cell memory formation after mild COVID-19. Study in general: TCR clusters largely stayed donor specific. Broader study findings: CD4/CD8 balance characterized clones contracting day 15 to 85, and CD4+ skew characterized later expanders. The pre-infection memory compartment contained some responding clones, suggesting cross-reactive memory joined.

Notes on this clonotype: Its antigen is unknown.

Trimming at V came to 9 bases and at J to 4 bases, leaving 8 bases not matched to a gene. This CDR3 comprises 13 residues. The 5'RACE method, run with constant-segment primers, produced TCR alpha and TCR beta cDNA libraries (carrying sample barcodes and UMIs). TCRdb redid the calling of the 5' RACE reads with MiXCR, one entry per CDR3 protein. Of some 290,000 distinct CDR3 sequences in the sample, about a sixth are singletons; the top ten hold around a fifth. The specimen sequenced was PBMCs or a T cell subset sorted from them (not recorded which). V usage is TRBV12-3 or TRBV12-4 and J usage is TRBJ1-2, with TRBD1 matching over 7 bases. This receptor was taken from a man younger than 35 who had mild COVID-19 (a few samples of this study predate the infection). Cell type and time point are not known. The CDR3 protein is CAREPGQPYGYTF. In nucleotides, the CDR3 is TGTGCCAGAGAACCGGGACAGCCCTATGGCTACACCTTC.